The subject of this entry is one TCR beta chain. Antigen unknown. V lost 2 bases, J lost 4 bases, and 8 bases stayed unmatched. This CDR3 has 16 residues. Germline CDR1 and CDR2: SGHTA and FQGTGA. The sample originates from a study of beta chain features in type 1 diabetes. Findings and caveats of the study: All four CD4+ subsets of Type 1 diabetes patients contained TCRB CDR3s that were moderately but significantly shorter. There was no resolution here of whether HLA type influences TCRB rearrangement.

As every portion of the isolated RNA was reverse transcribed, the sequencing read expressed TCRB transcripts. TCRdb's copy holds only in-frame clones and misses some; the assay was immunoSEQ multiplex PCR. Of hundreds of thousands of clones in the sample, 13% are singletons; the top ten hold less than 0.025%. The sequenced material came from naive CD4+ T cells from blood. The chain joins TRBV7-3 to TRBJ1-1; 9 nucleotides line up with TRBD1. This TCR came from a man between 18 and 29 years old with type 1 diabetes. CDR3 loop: CASSLSGTGLPTEAFF. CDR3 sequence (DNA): TGTGCCAGCAGCTTATCCGGGACAGGGTTACCCACTGAAGCTTTCTTT.